Each of the 11 T cell receptor beta chains below was sequenced from the same sample in a study of shared clonotypes between healthy human individuals. Libraries were prepared by immunoSEQ multiplex PCR; TCRdb keeps only in-frame clonotypes and omits some of them. This sample has under 2.5 million clones, with around 90% found just once. The material sequenced was naive CD4+ T cells from PBMCs. The subset denotes: CD45RA+ positively selected. All receptors derive from a man between 18 and 35 years old in good health. Some clones in this sample may be carry-over from other donors' samples.

The V and J genes are TRBV29-1 and TRBJ2-7; D is perhaps TRBD2 (6 bases). The V and J ends lost 6 bases and 5 bases respectively, with 17 bases between them. The CDR3 loop spans 13 amino acids. Germline V gene lookup returns CDR1 SQVTM and CDR2 ANQGSEA. CDR3 loop: CSVRTGARDEQYF. CDR3 DNA sequence: TGCAGCGTAAGGACGGGAGCGAGAGACGAGCAGTACTTC.

The gene calls are TRBV7-2 and TRBJ2-3, with D possibly being TRBD2 (6 bases). The length of the CDR3 is 13 residues. V dropped 5 bases and J dropped 6 bases, with 12 bases sitting between them. Germline assignment: CDR1 SGHTA and CDR2 FQGNSA. The CDR3 spells CASSGDSGDTQYF. Here the CDR3 DNA reads TGTGCCAGCAGCGGGGATAGCGGTGATACGCAGTATTTT. The full variable domain, rest sourced from reference TRBV7-2 and TRBJ2-3, is GAGVSQSPSNKVTEKGKDVELRCDPISGHTALYWYRQSLGQGLEFLIYFQGNSAPDKSGLPSDRFSAERTGGSVSTLTIQRTQQEDSAVYLCASSGDSGDTQYFGPGTRLTVL.

The chain recombines TRBV6-5 with TRBJ2-7, with 9 bases identical to TRBD1. This CDR3 comprises 14 residues. V shed 3 bases, J shed 4 bases, and the junction held 4 bases outside the gene matches. Germline loops: CDR1 MNHEY, CDR2 SVGAGI. The CDR3 is CASSYGTGIYEQYF. The DNA of the CDR3 is TGTGCCAGCAGTTATGGGACAGGGATTTACGAGCAGTACTTC.

The chain couples TRBV28 to TRBJ2-7; 7 bases are a match to TRBD1. The CDR3 loop spans 17 amino acids. CDR1 is MDHEN and CDR2 is SYDVKM in the germline V gene. Germline trimming cut 3 bases from V and 3 bases from J; bases unmatched to any gene: 14. The CDR3 coding sequence is TGTGCCAGCAGTTTTAAAGTCCGTCCGGGACAGCTCTACGAGCAGTACTTC. It translates to CASSFKVRPGQLYEQYF.

The CDR3 coding sequence is TGTGCCAGCAGTACGACCACTAGCGGGAGGTATAATGAGCAGTTCTTC. The encoded protein is CASSTTTSGRYNEQFF. The V gene is TRBV6-4, the J gene TRBJ2-1, with 12 bases aligning to TRBD2. The CDR3 loop spans 16 amino acids. V gave up 5 bases and J gave up 7 bases; unmatched junction bases: 9. CDR1 and CDR2 (germline): MRHNA, SNTAGT.

The chain is built from TRBV7-2 and TRBJ1-4, with D unresolved. CDR3 size: 14 residues. Trimming removed 4 bases at V and 7 bases at J, with 13 bases between. CDR1 and CDR2 (germline): SGHTA, FQGNSA. The CDR3 DNA reads as TGTGCCAGCAGCTCCAAGGCAGGCAGTGAAAAACTGTTTTTT. It specifies CASSSKAGSEKLFF.

The rearrangement joins TRBV2 to TRBJ2-1, with 13 bases fitting TRBD2. Trimming removed 4 bases from V and 6 bases from J; junction bases left unmatched: 15. The CDR3 contains 19 residues. In germline, CDR1 is SNHLY, CDR2 FYNNEI. DNA of the CDR3: TGTGCCAGCAGTGGTATGACAGGGAGACTAGCGGGAGGTGGCAATGAGCAGTTCTTC. It is translated as CASSGMTGRLAGGGNEQFF.

This clone was counted only a few times. Different DNA sequences within this sample yield the same CDR3. The CDR3 nucleotides are TGTGCCAGCAGCCAGGACAGGACGAACACTGAAGCTTTCTTT. Its translation is CASSQDRTNTEAFF. The chain employs TRBV14 and TRBJ1-1; 7 positions agree with TRBD1. Losses at the gene ends were 3 bases for V and 1 base for J; bases not matched to a gene: 2. The germline gives CDR1 SGHDN, CDR2 FVKESK. The CDR3 sequence is 14 residues long.

The rearrangement uses TRBV7-9 and TRBJ2-2, with 9 nucleotides matching TRBD1. This CDR3 spans 15 amino acids. The germline V gene has CDR1 SEHNR and CDR2 FQNEAQ (reference sequence). V was pared by 0 bases and J by 7 bases, with 3 bases of the junction left unmatched. For the CDR3, the DNA is TGTGCCAGCAGCTTAGCACAGGGGGCTGGCGGGGAGCTGTTTTTT. Protein: CASSLAQGAGGELFF.

The CDR3 DNA follows: TGCGCCAGCAGCCCCGGGACTCTATCCTACAATGAGCAGTTCTTC. Translating gives CASSPGTLSYNEQFF. The rearrangement joins TRBV5-1 to TRBJ2-1; TRBD2 might be the D (6 bases). Germline CDR1 reads SGHRS; CDR2 reads YFSETQ. The ends were cut back, 4 bases at V and 1 base at J, with 12 bases in the middle. This CDR3 contains 15 residues. The full variable domain, its missing parts supplied by reference TRBV5-1 and TRBJ2-1, is KAGVTQTPRYLIKTRGQQVTLSCSPISGHRSVSWYQQTPGQGLQFLFEYFSETQRNKGNFPGRFSGRQFSNSRSEMNVSTLELGDSALYLCASSPGTLSYNEQFFGPGTRLTVL.

The chain combines TRBV4-1 with TRBJ2-5; 8 positions match TRBD2. The germline V gene has CDR1 MGHRA and CDR2 YSYEKL. V dropped 0 bases and J dropped 5; count of bases not matched to a gene: 14. The CDR3 covers 18 residues. The chain's CDR3 is CASSQDRLGSSGRETQYF. The DNA of the CDR3 is TGCGCCAGCAGCCAAGATCGGCTGGGCTCTAGCGGGCGGGAGACCCAGTACTTC.